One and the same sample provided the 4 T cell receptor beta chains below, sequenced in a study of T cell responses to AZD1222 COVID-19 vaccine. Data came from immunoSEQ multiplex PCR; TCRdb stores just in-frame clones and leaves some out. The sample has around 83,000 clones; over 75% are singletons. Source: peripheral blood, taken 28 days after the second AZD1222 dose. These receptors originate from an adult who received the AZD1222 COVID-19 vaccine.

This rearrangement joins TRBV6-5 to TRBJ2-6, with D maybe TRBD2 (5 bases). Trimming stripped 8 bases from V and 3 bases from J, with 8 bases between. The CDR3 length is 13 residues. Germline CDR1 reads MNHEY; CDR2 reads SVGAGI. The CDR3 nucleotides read TGTGCCAGCCAGGCGGGTGGGGCCAACGTCCTGACTTTC. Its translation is CASQAGGANVLTF.

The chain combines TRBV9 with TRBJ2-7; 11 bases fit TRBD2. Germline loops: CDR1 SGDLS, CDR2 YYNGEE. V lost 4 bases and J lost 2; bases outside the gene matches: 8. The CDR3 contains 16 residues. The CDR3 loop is CASSHPLAGGPYEQYF. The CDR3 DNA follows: TGTGCCAGCAGCCATCCGCTAGCGGGGGGCCCCTACGAGCAGTACTTC.

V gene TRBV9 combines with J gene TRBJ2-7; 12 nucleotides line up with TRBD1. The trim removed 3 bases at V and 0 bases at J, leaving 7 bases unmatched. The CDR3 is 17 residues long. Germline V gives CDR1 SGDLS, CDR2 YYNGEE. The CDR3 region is CASSASGTGGISYEQYF. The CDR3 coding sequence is TGTGCCAGCAGCGCTTCCGGGACAGGGGGCATCTCCTACGAGCAGTACTTC.

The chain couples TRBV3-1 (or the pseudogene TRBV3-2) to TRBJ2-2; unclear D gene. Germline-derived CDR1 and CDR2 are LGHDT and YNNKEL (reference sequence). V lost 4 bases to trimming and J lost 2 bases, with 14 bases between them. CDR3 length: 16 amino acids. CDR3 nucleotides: TGTGCCAGCAGCCGAAGAACCGGAGACAACACCGGGGAGCTGTTTTTT. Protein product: CASSRRTGDNTGELFF.